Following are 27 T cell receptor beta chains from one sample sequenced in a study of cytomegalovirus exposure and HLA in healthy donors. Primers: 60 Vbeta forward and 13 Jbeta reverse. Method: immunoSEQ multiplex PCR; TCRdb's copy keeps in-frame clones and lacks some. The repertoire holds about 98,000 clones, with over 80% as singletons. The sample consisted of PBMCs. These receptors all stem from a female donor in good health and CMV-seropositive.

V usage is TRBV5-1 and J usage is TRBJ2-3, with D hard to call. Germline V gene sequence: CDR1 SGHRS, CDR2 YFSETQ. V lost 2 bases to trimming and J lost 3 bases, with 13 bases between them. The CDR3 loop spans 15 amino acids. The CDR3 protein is CASSFGILLTDTQYF. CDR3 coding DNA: TGCGCCAGCAGCTTCGGTATCCTTCTGACAGATACGCAGTATTTT.

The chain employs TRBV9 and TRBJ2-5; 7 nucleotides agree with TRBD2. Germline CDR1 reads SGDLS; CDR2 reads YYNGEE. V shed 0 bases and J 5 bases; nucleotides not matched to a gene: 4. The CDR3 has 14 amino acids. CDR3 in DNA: TGTGCCAGCAGCGTAGGGAGGGAGGGGGAGACCCAGTACTTC. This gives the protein CASSVGREGETQYF. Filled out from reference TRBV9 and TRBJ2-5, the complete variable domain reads DSGVTQTPKHLITATGQRVTLRCSPRSGDLSVYWYQQSLDQGLQFLIQYYNGEERAKGNILERFSAQQFPDLHSELNLSSLELGDSALYFCASSVGREGETQYFGPGTRLLVL.

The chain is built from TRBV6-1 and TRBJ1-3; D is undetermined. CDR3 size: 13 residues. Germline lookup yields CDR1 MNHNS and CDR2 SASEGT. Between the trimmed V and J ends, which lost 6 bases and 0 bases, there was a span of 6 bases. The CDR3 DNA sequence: TGTGCCAGCAGGACTACCTCTGGAAACACCATATATTTT. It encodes CASRTTSGNTIYF.

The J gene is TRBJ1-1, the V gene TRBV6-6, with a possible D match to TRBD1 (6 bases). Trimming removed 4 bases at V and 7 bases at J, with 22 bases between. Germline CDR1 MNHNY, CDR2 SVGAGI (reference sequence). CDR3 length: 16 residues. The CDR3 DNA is TGTGCCAGCAGTTCCCTCAGCGGGGGGCTATACCTTGAAGCTTTCTTT. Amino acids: CASSSLSGGLYLEAFF.

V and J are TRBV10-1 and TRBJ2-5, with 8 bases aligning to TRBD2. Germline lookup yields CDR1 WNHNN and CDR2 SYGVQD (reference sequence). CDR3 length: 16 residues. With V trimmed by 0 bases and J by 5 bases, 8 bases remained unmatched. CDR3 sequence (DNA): TGCGCCAGCAGTGAGTCGGTAGCGGGGAAAGTGGAGACCCAGTACTTC. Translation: CASSESVAGKVETQYF.

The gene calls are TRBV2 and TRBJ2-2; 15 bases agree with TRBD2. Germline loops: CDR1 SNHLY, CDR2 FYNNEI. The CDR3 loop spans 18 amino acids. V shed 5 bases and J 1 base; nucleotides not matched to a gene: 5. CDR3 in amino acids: CASSWRTSGRGNTGELFF. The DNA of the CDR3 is TGTGCCAGCAGTTGGAGGACTAGCGGGAGGGGGAACACCGGGGAGCTGTTTTTT. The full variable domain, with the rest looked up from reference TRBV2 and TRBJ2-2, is EPEVTQTPSHQVTQMGQEVILRCVPISNHLYFYWYRQILGQKVEFLVSFYNNEISEKSEIFDDQFSVERPDGSNFTLKIRSTKLEDSAMYFCASSWRTSGRGNTGELFFGEGSRLTVL.

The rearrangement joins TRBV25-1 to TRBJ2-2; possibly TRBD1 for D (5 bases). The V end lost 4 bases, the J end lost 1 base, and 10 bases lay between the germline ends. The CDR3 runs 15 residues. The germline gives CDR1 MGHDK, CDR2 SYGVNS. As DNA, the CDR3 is TGTGCCAGCAGTGCCAAAACAGGGAACACCGGGGAGCTGTTTTTT. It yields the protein CASSAKTGNTGELFF.

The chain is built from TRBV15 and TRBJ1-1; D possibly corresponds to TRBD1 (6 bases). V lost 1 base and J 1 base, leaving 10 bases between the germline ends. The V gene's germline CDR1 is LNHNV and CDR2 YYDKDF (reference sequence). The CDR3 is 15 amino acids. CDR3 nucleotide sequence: TGTGCCACCAGCAGAGTGTGGGGGCAGAACACTGAAGCTTTCTTT. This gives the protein CATSRVWGQNTEAFF.

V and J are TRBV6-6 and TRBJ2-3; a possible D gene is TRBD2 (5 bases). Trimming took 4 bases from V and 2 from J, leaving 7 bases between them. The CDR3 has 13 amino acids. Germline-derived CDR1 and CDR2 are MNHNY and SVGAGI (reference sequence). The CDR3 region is CASSSDYTDTQYF. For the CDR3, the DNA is TGTGCCAGCAGTTCCGACTACACAGATACGCAGTATTTT.

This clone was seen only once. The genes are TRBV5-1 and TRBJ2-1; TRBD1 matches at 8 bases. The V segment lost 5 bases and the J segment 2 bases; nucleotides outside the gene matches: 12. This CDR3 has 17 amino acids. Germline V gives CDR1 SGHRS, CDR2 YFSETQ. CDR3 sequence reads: CASSFKTGADPYNEQFF. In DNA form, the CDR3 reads TGCGCCAGCAGTTTCAAGACAGGGGCGGACCCCTACAATGAGCAGTTCTTC.

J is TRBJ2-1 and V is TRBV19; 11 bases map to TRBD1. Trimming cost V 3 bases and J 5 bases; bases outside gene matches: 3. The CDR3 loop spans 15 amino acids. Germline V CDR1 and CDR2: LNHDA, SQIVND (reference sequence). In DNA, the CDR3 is TGTGCCAGTAGTATGGGGACAGGGGGACACAATGAGCAGTTCTTC. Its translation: CASSMGTGGHNEQFF.

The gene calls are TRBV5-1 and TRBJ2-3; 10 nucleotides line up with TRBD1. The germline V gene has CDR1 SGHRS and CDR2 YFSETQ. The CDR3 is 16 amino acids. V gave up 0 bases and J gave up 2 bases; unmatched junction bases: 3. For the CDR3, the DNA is TGCGCCAGCAGCTTGGATGGGACAGGGGCCACAGATACGCAGTATTTT. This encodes CASSLDGTGATDTQYF.

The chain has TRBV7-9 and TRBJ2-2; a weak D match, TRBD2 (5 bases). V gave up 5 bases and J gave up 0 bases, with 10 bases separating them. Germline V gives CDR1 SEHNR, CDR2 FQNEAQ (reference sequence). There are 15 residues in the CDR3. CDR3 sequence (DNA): TGTGCCAGCAGCATCCCCGGGACGAACACCGGGGAGCTGTTTTTT. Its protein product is CASSIPGTNTGELFF.

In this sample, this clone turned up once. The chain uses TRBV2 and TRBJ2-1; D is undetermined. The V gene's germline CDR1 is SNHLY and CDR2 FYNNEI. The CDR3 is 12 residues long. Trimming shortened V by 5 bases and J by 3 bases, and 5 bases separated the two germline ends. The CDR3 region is CASSSNYNEQFF. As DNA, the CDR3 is TGTGCCAGCAGTTCTAACTACAATGAGCAGTTCTTC.

This chain's CDR3 is CASSMWSGAETQYF. Written as DNA, the CDR3 is TGCGCCAGCTCAATGTGGAGCGGGGCAGAGACCCAGTACTTC. V and J are TRBV5-1 and TRBJ2-5, with 7 positions matching TRBD2. The CDR3 has 14 residues. Germline V gene data show CDR1 as SGHRS and CDR2 as YFSETQ. J gave up 4 bases and V 7 bases, and 10 bases lay outside the gene matches.

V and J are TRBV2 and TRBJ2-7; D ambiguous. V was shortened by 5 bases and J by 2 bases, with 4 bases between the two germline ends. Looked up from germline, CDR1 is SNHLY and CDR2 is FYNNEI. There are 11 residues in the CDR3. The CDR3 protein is CASSPTYEQYF. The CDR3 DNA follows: TGTGCCAGCAGTCCAACCTACGAGCAGTACTTC.

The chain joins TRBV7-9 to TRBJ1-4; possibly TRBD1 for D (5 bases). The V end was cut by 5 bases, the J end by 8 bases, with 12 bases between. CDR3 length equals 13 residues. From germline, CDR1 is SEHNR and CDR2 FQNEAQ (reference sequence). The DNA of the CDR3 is TGTGCCAGCAGCCCCCTCGGGGGGGAAAAACTGTTTTTT. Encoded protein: CASSPLGGEKLFF.

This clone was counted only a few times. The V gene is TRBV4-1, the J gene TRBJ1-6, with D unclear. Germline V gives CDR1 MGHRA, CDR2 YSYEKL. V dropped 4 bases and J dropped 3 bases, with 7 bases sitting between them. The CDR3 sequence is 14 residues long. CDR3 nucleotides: TGCGCCAGCAGCCTTCAGGTCTATAATTCACCCCTCCACTTT. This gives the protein CASSLQVYNSPLHF.

CDR3 amino acids: CASSLATEIGTGRHGTQYF. DNA for the CDR3: TGTGCCAGCAGCTTAGCAACGGAAATCGGGACAGGGAGGCACGGGACCCAGTACTTC. This chain joins TRBV7-8 and TRBJ2-5, with TRBD1 matching 9 bases. The germline V gene encodes CDR1 SGHVS and CDR2 FQNEAQ. CDR3 length: 19 amino acids. The junction had 18 bases not matched to a gene; V was cut back by 0 bases and J by 7 bases.

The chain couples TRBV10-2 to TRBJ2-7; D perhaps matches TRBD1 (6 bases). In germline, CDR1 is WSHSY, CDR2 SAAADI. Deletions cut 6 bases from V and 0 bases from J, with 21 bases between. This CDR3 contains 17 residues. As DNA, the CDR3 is TGCGCCAGCAGATTGACAGGAGCCAGGGGAAGCTCCTACGAGCAGTACTTC. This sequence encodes CASRLTGARGSSYEQYF.

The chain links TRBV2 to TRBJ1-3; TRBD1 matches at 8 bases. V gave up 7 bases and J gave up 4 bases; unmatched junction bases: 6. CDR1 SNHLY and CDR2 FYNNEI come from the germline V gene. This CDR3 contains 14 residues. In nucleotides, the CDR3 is TGTGCCAGCACGACGGACAGGGTCGGAAACACCATATATTTT. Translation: CASTTDRVGNTIYF.

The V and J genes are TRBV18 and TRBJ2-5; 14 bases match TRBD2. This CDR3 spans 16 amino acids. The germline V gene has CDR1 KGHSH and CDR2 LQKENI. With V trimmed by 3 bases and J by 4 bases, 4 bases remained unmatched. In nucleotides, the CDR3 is TGTGCCAGCTCACCTCTCGGGACTAGCGGGGGAGAGACCCAGTACTTC. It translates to CASSPLGTSGGETQYF. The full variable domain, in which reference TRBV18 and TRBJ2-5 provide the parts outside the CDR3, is NAGVMQNPRHLVRRRGQEARLRCSPMKGHSHVYWYRQLPEEGLKFMVYLQKENIIDESGMPKERFSAEFPKEGPSILRIQQVVRGDSAAYFCASSPLGTSGGETQYFGPGTRLLVL.

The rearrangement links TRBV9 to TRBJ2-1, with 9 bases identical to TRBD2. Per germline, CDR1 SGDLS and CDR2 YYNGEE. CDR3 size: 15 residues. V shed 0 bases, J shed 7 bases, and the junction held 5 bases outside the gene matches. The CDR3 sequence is CASSVGTSVFNEQFF. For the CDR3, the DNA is TGTGCCAGCAGCGTAGGGACTAGCGTGTTTAATGAGCAGTTCTTC.

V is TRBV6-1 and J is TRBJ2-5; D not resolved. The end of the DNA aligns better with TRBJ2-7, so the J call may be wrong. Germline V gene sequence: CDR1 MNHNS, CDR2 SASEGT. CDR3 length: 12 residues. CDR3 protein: CASSETSYEQYF. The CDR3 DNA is TGTGCCAGCAGTGAAACCTCCTACGAGCAGTACTTC.

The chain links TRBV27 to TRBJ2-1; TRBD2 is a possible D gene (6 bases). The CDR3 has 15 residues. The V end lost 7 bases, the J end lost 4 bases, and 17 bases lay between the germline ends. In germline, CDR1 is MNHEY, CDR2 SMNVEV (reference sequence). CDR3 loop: CASTLGQGGYNEQFF. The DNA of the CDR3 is TGTGCCAGCACCCTCGGGCAGGGAGGATACAATGAGCAGTTCTTC.

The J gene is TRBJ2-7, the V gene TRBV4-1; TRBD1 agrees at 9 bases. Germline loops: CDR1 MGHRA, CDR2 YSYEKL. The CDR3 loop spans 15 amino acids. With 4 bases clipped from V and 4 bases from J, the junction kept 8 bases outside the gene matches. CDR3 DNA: TGCGCCAGCAGCCTCTCCGGGACAGGGATATACGAGCAGTACTTC. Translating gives CASSLSGTGIYEQYF.

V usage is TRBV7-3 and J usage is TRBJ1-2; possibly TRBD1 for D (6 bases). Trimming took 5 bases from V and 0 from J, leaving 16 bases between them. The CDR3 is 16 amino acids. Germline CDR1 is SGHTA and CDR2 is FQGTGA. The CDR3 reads CASSPHAGTPNYGYTF. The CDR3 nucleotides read TGTGCCAGCAGCCCTCACGCCGGGACACCTAACTATGGCTACACCTTC.